The 27 T cell receptor beta chains in this list originate from one sample, sequenced in a study of control samples from healthy donors and cancer patients. TCRdb's copy holds only in-frame clones and misses some; the assay was immunoSEQ multiplex PCR. The data show 73,000 or so clones, with about 90% seen just once and more than 3% held by the top ten. Specimen: blood. The receptors were gathered from a woman between 45 and 65 years old in good health.

Comments on this clone: At the DNA level, this CDR3 is encoded by other sequences in the same sample as well. V is TRBV12-3 or TRBV12-4 and J is TRBJ1-5, with D hard to call. V lost 3 bases and J 2 bases, leaving 5 bases between the germline ends. The CDR3 spans 13 residues. CDR3 bases: TGTGCCAGCAGTTTCCAGGGCAATCAGCCCCAGCATTTT. Translation: CASSFQGNQPQHF.

The chain uses TRBV5-1 and TRBJ2-3; D is unclear. The CDR3 runs 15 residues. Germline CDR1 and CDR2: SGHRS and YFSETQ. V shed 4 bases and J shed 4 bases, with 16 bases lying between them. CDR3: CASSPGVVIPDTQYF. The CDR3 region has the DNA TGCGCCAGCAGCCCCGGAGTAGTAATCCCAGATACGCAGTATTTT.

The chain carries TRBV14 and TRBJ1-2; D may be TRBD1 (5 bases). Germline assignment: CDR1 SGHDN and CDR2 FVKESK. Trimming cost V 1 base and J 8 bases, with 14 bases left between them. The CDR3 length is 14 residues. CDR3 nucleotides: TGTGCCAGCAGCCAAGGTCAGGGTTACGGAGGCTACACCTTC. As protein: CASSQGQGYGGYTF.

This chain uses TRBV28 with TRBJ2-5; possibly TRBD1 for D (6 bases). The CDR3 contains 13 residues. The germline CDR1 and CDR2 sequences are MDHEN and SYDVKM. V was cut by 5 bases and J by 8 bases, with 15 bases left in between. The CDR3 spells CASSSGQFGTQYF. CDR3 DNA sequence: TGTGCCAGCAGTAGTGGACAGTTCGGCACCCAGTACTTC.

This clone was seen a single time. This chain uses TRBV19 with TRBJ1-1; 10 nucleotides match TRBD1. J was trimmed by 5 bases and V by 9 bases; bases with no gene match: 12. CDR1 is LNHDA and CDR2 is SQIVND in the germline V gene (reference sequence). This CDR3 has 15 amino acids. The chain's CDR3 is CASGTGAIGGTEAFF. CDR3 in DNA: TGTGCCAGCGGGACAGGGGCAATTGGGGGAACTGAAGCTTTCTTT.

The gene calls are TRBV7-8 and TRBJ2-3; the D gene could be TRBD1 or TRBD2 (5 bases each). Looked up from germline, CDR1 is SGHVS and CDR2 is FQNEAQ. The CDR3 extends over 15 amino acids. Trimming took 4 bases from V and 5 from J, leaving 16 bases between them. The CDR3: CASSSSTGRGDTQYF. The CDR3 bases are TGTGCCAGCAGCTCTTCTACGGGGCGCGGAGATACGCAGTATTTT. Complete variable domain (other parts from reference TRBV7-8 and TRBJ2-3): GAGVSQSPRYKVAKRGQDVALRCDPISGHVSLFWYQQALGQGPEFLTYFQNEAQLDKSGLPSDRFFAERPEGSVSTLKIQRTQQEDSAVYLCASSSSTGRGDTQYFGPGTRLTVL.

The chain combines TRBV5-1 with TRBJ1-1; weak D call: TRBD1 (5 bases). There are 15 residues in the CDR3. The V gene lost 4 bases and the J gene lost 0 bases, with 13 bases spanning the gap. Germline CDR1 reads SGHRS; CDR2 reads YFSETQ. CDR3 in DNA: TGCGCCAGCAGCCGTGGTAGCAGGGTGAACACTGAAGCTTTCTTT. It specifies CASSRGSRVNTEAFF.

The rearrangement uses TRBV3-1 (or the pseudogene TRBV3-2) and TRBJ1-2; D possibly corresponds to TRBD1 (5 bases). The V end was cut by 1 base, the J end by 4 bases, with 13 bases between. Germline V CDR1 and CDR2: LGHDT, YNNKEL (reference sequence). The CDR3 loop spans 15 amino acids. The CDR3 reads CASSQGLGAVYGYTF. The CDR3 bases are TGTGCCAGCAGCCAAGGCTTAGGGGCGGTCTATGGCTACACCTTC.

The V call is TRBV5-4, the J call TRBJ2-1; TRBD1 is a possible D gene (5 bases). The CDR3 extends over 16 amino acids. V was shortened by 4 bases and J by 2 bases, with 16 bases between the two germline ends. Germline V gene lookup returns CDR1 SGHNT and CDR2 YYREEE (reference sequence). The CDR3 protein is CASSGPRTGPYNEQFF. The CDR3 DNA sequence: TGTGCCAGCAGCGGCCCCCGAACAGGACCCTACAATGAGCAGTTCTTC.

The chain carries TRBV5-1 and TRBJ2-7, with D perhaps given as TRBD1 or TRBD2 (7 bases each). V was cut by 4 bases and J by 2 bases, with 16 bases left in between. This CDR3 is built from 15 residues. Germline CDR1 and CDR2: SGHRS and YFSETQ. The CDR3 region has the DNA TGCGCCAGCAGCAGGGATCAGGGGGGGACCTACGAGCAGTACTTC. It codes for CASSRDQGGTYEQYF.

The chain uses TRBV27 and TRBJ1-1; possibly TRBD1 for D (5 bases). Per germline, CDR1 MNHEY and CDR2 SMNVEV (reference sequence). V shed 3 bases and J shed 1 base, with 9 bases lying between them. The CDR3 contains 14 residues. CDR3 region: CASSFSQGNTEAFF. As DNA, the CDR3 is TGTGCCAGCAGTTTTTCCCAGGGGAACACTGAAGCTTTCTTT.

V gene TRBV27 combines with J gene TRBJ2-7; 7 bases align to TRBD1. Losses at the gene ends were 6 bases for V and 2 bases for J; bases not matched to a gene: 4. Germline CDR1 reads MNHEY; CDR2 reads SMNVEV (reference sequence). The CDR3 runs to 13 residues. The chain's CDR3 is CASSRDRAYEQYF. The CDR3 DNA reads TGTGCCAGCAGCCGAGACAGGGCCTACGAGCAGTACTTC.

V is TRBV4-1 and J is TRBJ2-1, with D unresolved. The CDR3 is made up of 15 amino acids. Germline lookup yields CDR1 MGHRA and CDR2 YSYEKL. V shed 3 bases and J shed 5 bases, with 14 bases lying between them. The CDR3 DNA follows: TGCGCCAGCAGCCAGGTCTCGGCAGCACACAATGAGCAGTTCTTC. It specifies CASSQVSAAHNEQFF.

The CDR3 coding sequence is TGTGCCAGCAGTGATGTGGCTCACTATGGCTACACCTTC. It translates to CASSDVAHYGYTF. The rearrangement joins TRBV6-1 to TRBJ1-2, with D uncertain. There are 13 residues in the CDR3. Looked up from germline, CDR1 is MNHNS and CDR2 is SASEGT. The V and J ends lost 3 bases and 3 bases respectively, with 8 bases between them.

This clone was seen only a few times. The chain has TRBV9 and TRBJ2-2; D remains unclear. V lost 4 bases and J lost 0, with 7 bases in between. Germline V CDR1 and CDR2: SGDLS, YYNGEE. The CDR3 extends over 14 amino acids. DNA of the CDR3: TGTGCCAGCAGCCCCCAGGCGAACACCGGGGAGCTGTTTTTT. Translated: CASSPQANTGELFF.

The chain recombines TRBV28 with TRBJ2-1, with D perhaps TRBD2 (9 bases). Germline V gene lookup returns CDR1 MDHEN and CDR2 SYDVKM. The CDR3 length is 15 residues. V was shortened by 6 bases and J by 9 bases, with 21 bases between the two germline ends. The CDR3 protein is CASSQGAGGPIEQFF. Here the CDR3 DNA reads TGTGCCAGCAGCCAGGGGGCGGGAGGGCCTATTGAGCAGTTCTTC.

The chain combines TRBV18 with TRBJ1-1; 10 nucleotides match TRBD1. The CDR3 is 15 residues long. The J segment lost 4 bases and the V segment lost 5 bases, leaving 7 bases of the junction unmatched. Looked up from germline, CDR1 is KGHSH and CDR2 is LQKENI. CDR3 sequence: CASSSDRTGGTEAFF. CDR3 nucleotides: TGTGCCAGCTCATCAGATCGGACAGGGGGCACTGAAGCTTTCTTT.

This clone was seen a handful of times. The rearrangement uses TRBV6-1 and TRBJ1-2; no firm D call. This CDR3 spans 12 amino acids. Germline values: CDR1 MNHNS, CDR2 SASEGT. The germline V and J ends were trimmed by 3 bases and 7 bases, with 9 bases remaining between them. The CDR3: CASSDSGSGYTF. The CDR3 DNA sequence: TGTGCCAGCAGTGATTCAGGCTCTGGCTACACCTTC.

The chain couples TRBV18 to TRBJ1-6; TRBD1 might be the D (6 bases). Trimming removed 3 bases from V and 6 bases from J, with 9 bases in between. This CDR3 has 14 amino acids. CDR1 is KGHSH and CDR2 is LQKENI in the germline V gene. In DNA, the CDR3 is TGTGCCAGCTCACCTGGACAGAGTAATTCACCCCTCCACTTT. Encoded protein: CASSPGQSNSPLHF. Using reference TRBV18 and TRBJ1-6 for the parts outside the CDR3, the full variable domain is NAGVMQNPRHLVRRRGQEARLRCSPMKGHSHVYWYRQLPEEGLKFMVYLQKENIIDESGMPKERFSAEFPKEGPSILRIQQVVRGDSAAYFCASSPGQSNSPLHFGNGTRLTVT.

The chain joins TRBV3-1 (or the pseudogene TRBV3-2) to TRBJ2-2; D is ambiguous. Trimming removed 1 base from V and 10 bases from J, with 16 bases in between. The CDR3 length is 15 residues. From germline, CDR1 is LGHDT and CDR2 YNNKEL (reference sequence). CDR3 in DNA: TGTGCCAGCAGCCAAGTCAGTGGTCCCTCGCCGGAGCTGTTTTTT. This gives the protein CASSQVSGPSPELFF.

The chain employs TRBV7-9 and TRBJ2-1; D may be TRBD2 (6 bases). Trimming removed 8 bases from V and 4 bases from J, with 18 bases in between. Germline V gene lookup returns CDR1 SEHNR and CDR2 FQNEAQ (reference sequence). The CDR3 loop spans 15 amino acids. The CDR3 DNA reads TGTGCCAGCCGCGAGGCGGGATTACTTTACAATGAGCAGTTCTTC. Its translation: CASREAGLLYNEQFF.

The chain has TRBV5-4 and TRBJ2-1, with TRBD1 matching over 8 bases. V lost 2 bases, J lost 2 bases, and 0 bases stayed unmatched. Per the germline V gene, CDR1 is SGHNT and CDR2 is YYREEE (reference sequence). The CDR3 length is 14 residues. This CDR3 is CASSLQGAYNEQFF. The DNA for the CDR3 is TGTGCCAGCAGCTTACAGGGGGCCTACAATGAGCAGTTCTTC.

The V call is TRBV7-9, the J call TRBJ1-1; a weak D match, TRBD1 (5 bases). V shed 5 bases and J shed 8 bases, with 18 bases lying between them. The CDR3 has 14 residues. CDR1 SEHNR and CDR2 FQNEAQ come from the germline V gene (reference sequence). The CDR3 sequence: CASSKIESGQEAFF. The CDR3 DNA is TGTGCCAGCAGCAAGATCGAATCGGGGCAAGAAGCTTTCTTT.

The genes are TRBV4-2 and TRBJ2-2, with 12 bases matching TRBD2. J lost 3 bases, V lost 6 bases, and 5 bases had no gene match. The germline V gene encodes CDR1 LGHNA and CDR2 YNFKEQ. The CDR3 runs to 16 residues. The CDR3 protein is CASSLAGGPDTGELFF. CDR3 bases: TGTGCCAGCAGTCTAGCGGGAGGGCCTGACACCGGGGAGCTGTTTTTT.

A remark on this clone: The junction departs from the called germline gene at one end, perhaps through a read error. The J gene is TRBJ1-2, the V gene TRBV7-8; possibly TRBD1 for D (6 bases). This CDR3 spans 16 amino acids. CDR1 is SGHVS, CDR2 FQNEAQ, per germline. Written as DNA, the CDR3 is TGTGCCAGCAGCCTAGCCCTGGACAGTGGAAACTATGGCTACACCTTC. This sequence encodes CASSLALDSGNYGYTF.

The chain uses TRBV11-2 and TRBJ1-1, with D perhaps matching TRBD1 (5 bases). Trimming stripped 4 bases from V and 1 base from J, with 13 bases between. The CDR3 loop spans 15 amino acids. CDR1 is SGHAT and CDR2 is FQNNGV in the germline V gene. The CDR3 coding sequence is TGTGCCAGCAGCTGGGGCGGAGGGGCGAACACTGAAGCTTTCTTT. Translation: CASSWGGGANTEAFF.

The chain joins TRBV30 to TRBJ2-2, with no clear D. Trimming stripped 3 bases from V and 0 bases from J, with 14 bases between. There are 16 residues in the CDR3. In germline, CDR1 is GTSNPN, CDR2 SVGIG (reference sequence). The CDR3 sequence is CAWRRPLGANTGELFF. The CDR3 DNA reads TGTGCCTGGAGACGCCCCCTCGGTGCGAACACCGGGGAGCTGTTTTTT.